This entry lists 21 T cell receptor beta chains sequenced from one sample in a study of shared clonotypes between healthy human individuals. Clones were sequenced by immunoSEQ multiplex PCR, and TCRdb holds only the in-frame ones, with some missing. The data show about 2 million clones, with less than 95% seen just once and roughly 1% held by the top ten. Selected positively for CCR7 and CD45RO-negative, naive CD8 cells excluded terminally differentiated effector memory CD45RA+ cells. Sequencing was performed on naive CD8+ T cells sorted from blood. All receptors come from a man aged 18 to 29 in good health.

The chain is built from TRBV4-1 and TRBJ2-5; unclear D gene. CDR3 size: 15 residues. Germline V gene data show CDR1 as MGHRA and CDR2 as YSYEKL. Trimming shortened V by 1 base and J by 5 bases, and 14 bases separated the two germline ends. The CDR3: CASSQVQMGAETQYF. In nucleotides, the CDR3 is TGCGCCAGCAGCCAAGTGCAAATGGGTGCGGAGACCCAGTACTTC.

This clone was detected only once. The CDR3 DNA reads TGTGCCAGCAGCCAGCCACCTGGCACCTACAATGAGCAGTTCTTC. It codes for CASSQPPGTYNEQFF. V is TRBV9 and J is TRBJ2-1; the D is unclear. The V and J ends lost 4 bases and 2 bases respectively, with 13 bases between them. The CDR3 length is 15 residues. The germline V gene has CDR1 SGDLS and CDR2 YYNGEE.

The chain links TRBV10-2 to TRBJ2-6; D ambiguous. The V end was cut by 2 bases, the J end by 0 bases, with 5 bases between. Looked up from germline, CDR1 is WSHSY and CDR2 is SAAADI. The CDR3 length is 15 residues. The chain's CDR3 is CASSEAVSGANVLTF. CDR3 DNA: TGCGCCAGCAGTGAGGCGGTCTCTGGGGCCAACGTCCTGACTTTC.

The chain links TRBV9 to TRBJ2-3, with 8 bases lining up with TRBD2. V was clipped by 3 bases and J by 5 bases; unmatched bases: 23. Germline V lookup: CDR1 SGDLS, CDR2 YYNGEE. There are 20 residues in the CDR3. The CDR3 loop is CASSENRDGHEREWQDTQYF. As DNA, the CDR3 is TGTGCCAGCAGCGAGAACCGGGACGGACACGAGCGGGAGTGGCAAGATACGCAGTATTTT.

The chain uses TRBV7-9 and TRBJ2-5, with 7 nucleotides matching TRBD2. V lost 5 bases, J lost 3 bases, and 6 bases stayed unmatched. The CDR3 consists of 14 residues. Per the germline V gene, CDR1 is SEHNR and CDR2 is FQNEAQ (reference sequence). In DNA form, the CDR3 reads TGTGCCAGCAGCCGCCTAGCGGAAAAAGAGACCCAGTACTTC. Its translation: CASSRLAEKETQYF. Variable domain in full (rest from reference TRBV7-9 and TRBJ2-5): DTGVSQNPRHKITKRGQNVTFRCDPISEHNRLYWYRQTLGQGPEFLTYFQNEAQLEKSRLLSDRFSAERPKGSFSTLEIQRTEQGDSAMYLCASSRLAEKETQYFGPGTRLLVL.

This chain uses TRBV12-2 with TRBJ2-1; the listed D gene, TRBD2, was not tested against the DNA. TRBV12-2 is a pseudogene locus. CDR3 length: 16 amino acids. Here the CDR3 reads CASRLLAGGPTNEQFF. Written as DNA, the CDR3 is TGTGCAAGTCGCCTCCTAGCGGGAGGTCCCACCAATGAGCAGTTCTTC.

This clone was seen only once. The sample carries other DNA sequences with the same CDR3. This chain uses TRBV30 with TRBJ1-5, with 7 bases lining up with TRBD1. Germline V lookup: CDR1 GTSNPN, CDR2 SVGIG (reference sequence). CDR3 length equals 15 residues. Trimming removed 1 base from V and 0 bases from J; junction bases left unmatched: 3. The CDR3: CAWSGGTVSNQPQHF. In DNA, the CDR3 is TGTGCCTGGAGTGGAGGGACAGTTAGCAATCAGCCCCAGCATTTT.

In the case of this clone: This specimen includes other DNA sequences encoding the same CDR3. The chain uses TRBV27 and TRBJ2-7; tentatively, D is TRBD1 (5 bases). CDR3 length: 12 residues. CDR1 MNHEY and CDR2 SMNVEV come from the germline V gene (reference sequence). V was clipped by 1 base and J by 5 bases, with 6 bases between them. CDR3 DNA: TGTGCCAGCAGTTTATGGGGCGACGAGCAGTACTTC. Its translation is CASSLWGDEQYF.

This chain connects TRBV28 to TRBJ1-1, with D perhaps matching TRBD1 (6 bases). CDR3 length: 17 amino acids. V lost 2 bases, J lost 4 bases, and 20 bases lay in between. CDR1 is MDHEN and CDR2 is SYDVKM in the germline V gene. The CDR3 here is CASSLPPGHDTGTEAFF. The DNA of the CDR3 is TGTGCCAGCAGTTTACCTCCGGGACATGATACGGGCACTGAAGCTTTCTTT.

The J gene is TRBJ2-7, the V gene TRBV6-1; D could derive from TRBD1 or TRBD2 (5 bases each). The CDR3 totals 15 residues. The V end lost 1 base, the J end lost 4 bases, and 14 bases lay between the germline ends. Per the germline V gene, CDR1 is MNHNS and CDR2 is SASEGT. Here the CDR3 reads CASSEGGSSAYEQYF. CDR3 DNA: TGTGCCAGCAGTGAAGGGGGGTCCTCGGCGTACGAGCAGTACTTC.

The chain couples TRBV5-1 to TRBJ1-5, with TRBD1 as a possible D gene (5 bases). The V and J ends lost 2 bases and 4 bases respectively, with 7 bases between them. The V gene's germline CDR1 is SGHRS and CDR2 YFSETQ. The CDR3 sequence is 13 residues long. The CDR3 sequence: CASSLTGNQPQHF. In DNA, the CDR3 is TGCGCCAGCAGCTTAACAGGAAATCAGCCCCAGCATTTT.

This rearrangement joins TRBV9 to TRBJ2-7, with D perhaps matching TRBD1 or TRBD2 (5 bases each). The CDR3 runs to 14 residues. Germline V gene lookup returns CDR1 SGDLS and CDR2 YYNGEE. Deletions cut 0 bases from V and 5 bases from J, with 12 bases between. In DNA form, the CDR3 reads TGTGCCAGCAGCGTAGGGGGGATCCTAAACGAGCAGTACTTC. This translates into CASSVGGILNEQYF.

This CDR3 is CASSGGISYNSPLHF. The DNA for the CDR3 is TGTGCCAGCAGTGGGGGAATCTCCTATAATTCACCCCTCCACTTT. The chain carries TRBV25-1 and TRBJ1-6; unclear D gene. Between the trimmed V and J ends, which lost 4 bases and 0 bases, there was a span of 7 bases. The CDR3 totals 15 residues. From germline, CDR1 is MGHDK and CDR2 SYGVNS.

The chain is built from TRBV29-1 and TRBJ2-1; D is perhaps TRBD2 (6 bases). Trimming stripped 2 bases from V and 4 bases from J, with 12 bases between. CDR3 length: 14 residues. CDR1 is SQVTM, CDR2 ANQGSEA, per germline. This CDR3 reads CSVESGGAYNEQFF. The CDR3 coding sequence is TGCAGCGTTGAATCTGGCGGGGCATACAATGAGCAGTTCTTC.

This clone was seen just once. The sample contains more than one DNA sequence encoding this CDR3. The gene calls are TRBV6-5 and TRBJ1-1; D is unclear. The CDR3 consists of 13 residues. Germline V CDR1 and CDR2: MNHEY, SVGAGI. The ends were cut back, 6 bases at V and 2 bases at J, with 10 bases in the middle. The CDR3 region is CASSTGGNTEAFF. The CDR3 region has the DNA TGTGCCAGCAGCACGGGTGGTAACACTGAAGCTTTCTTT.

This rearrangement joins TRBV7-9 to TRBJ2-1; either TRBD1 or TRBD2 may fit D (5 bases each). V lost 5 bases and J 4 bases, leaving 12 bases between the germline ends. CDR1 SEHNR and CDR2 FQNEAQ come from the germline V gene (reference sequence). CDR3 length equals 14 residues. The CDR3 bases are TGTGCCAGCAGCCAGCGGACAACATACAATGAGCAGTTCTTC. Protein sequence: CASSQRTTYNEQFF. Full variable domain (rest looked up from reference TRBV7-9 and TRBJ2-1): DTGVSQNPRHKITKRGQNVTFRCDPISEHNRLYWYRQTLGQGPEFLTYFQNEAQLEKSRLLSDRFSAERPKGSFSTLEIQRTEQGDSAMYLCASSQRTTYNEQFFGPGTRLTVL.

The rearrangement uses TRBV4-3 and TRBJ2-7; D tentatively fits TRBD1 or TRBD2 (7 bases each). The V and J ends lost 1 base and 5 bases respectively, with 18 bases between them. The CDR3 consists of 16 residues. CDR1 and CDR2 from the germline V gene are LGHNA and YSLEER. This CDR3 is CASSQGAGGRADEQYF. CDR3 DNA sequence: TGCGCCAGCAGCCAAGGGGCAGGGGGGAGGGCAGACGAGCAGTACTTC.

CDR3 sequence reads: CASSSAGTIGEQYF. CDR3 in DNA: TGTGCCAGCAGCTCGGCCGGGACTATCGGCGAGCAGTACTTC. V and J are TRBV7-9 and TRBJ2-7; 7 bases are a match to TRBD2. CDR1 and CDR2 from the germline V gene are SEHNR and FQNEAQ (reference sequence). J was trimmed by 6 bases and V by 4 bases; bases with no gene match: 9. This CDR3 is 14 amino acids long.

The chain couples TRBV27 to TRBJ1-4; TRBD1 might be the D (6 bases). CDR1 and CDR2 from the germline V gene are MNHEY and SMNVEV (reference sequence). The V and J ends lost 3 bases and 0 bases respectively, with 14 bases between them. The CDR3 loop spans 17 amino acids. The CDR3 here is CASSLWGGDTTNEKLFF. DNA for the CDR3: TGTGCCAGCAGTTTGTGGGGAGGGGACACAACTAATGAAAAACTGTTTTTT.

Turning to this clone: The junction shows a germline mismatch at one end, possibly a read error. The CDR3 DNA reads TGTGCCAGCAGTCCACTTGGGGTAGCGGGAGATCCGCAGTATTTT. Encoded protein: CASSPLGVAGDPQYF. V is TRBV6-5 and J is TRBJ2-3; 9 nucleotides agree with TRBD2. The CDR3 covers 15 residues. Per germline, CDR1 MNHEY and CDR2 SVGAGI.

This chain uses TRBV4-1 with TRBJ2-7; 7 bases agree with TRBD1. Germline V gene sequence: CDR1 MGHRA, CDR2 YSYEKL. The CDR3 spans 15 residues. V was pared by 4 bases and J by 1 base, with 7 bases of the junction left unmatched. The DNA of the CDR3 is TGCGCCAGCAGCCGAGAAGACAGGGTGTCCTACGAGCAGTACTTC. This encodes CASSREDRVSYEQYF.